This T cell receptor beta chain was captured by sequencing in a study of blood T cell repertoires in COVID-19. Germline assignment: CDR1 SGHTA and CDR2 FQGNSA. V gave up 4 bases and J gave up 0 bases; unmatched junction bases: 9. CDR3 length equals 17 residues. Sequencing was performed with immunoSEQ multiplex PCR; in TCRdb, only in-frame clones are kept and a portion is missing. The sample gives about 150,000 clones, 84% of which show up once; nearly 10% is in the top ten. The sequenced material came from peripheral blood. The origin of this receptor is a woman between 45 and 60 years old with acute or convalescent COVID-19. The V and J genes are TRBV7-2 and TRBJ2-1; 7 bases match TRBD1. DNA for the CDR3: TGTGCCAGCAGCTCGCGACAGGGTCCCATCTCCTACAATGAGCAGTTCTTC. It is translated as CASSSRQGPISYNEQFF.